The present T cell receptor beta chain was sequenced within a study of blood T cell repertoires in COVID-19. Across the whole study: Specimens from acute and convalescent COVID-19 originated in the United States, Italy and Spain. Nucleic acid was either cDNA or gDNA, and it came from T cells, B-cell-depleted T cells, or PBMCs.

Original processing notes: Scientists estimated how many nucleated cells there were by amplifying reference gene primers. Profiling relied on immunoSEQ multiplex PCR, and the TCRdb table lists in-frame clones only, not all of them. V, J and clone size reflect that table, while D and trimming were determined from the DNA. The sample lists about 190,000 clones; approximately 79% were seen once. CDR1 is LNHDA, CDR2 SQIVND, per germline (reference sequence). This CDR3 comprises 18 residues. Unmatched junction bases numbered 19, after V lost 6 bases and J lost 4 bases. Sample: peripheral blood. This chain uses TRBV19 with TRBJ2-7; 9 bases align to TRBD1. The sequence was obtained from a woman in her fifties or sixties with acute or convalescent COVID-19. The CDR3 DNA sequence: TGTGCCAGTAGCCCCAGAGTCGGGGGGACAGGGAGTGGATACGAGCAGTACTTC. This encodes CASSPRVGGTGSGYEQYF.